This T cell receptor (beta chain) was observed in a study of shared clonotypes between healthy human individuals. Overall study context: Per donor, three plates held CD4 naive cells, three held CD4 memory, two held CD8 naive and one held CD8 memory. Whole-study results and caveats: A reduction in generation probabilities was seen for non-shared clonotypes relative to those shared by all four donors. In general, naive subsets displayed greater estimated richness than memory subsets did.

Naive-designated CD8 cells lacked CD45RO, were positively enriched for CCR7, and omitted terminally differentiated effector memory CD45RA+ cells. As processed by the authors: Quality scores were absent from the junction-only immunoSEQ sequences, so filtering differed. Method: immunoSEQ multiplex PCR; TCRdb's copy keeps in-frame clones and lacks some. That table is the source of V, J and clone size, and D and trimming were worked out from the DNA. The sample includes 1.5 million to 2.5 million clones, about 94% of them seen just once. With respect to this clone: Its target is not known.

The sequenced material came from naive CD8+ T cells sorted from blood. The sequence came from a man between 18 and 29 years old in good health.

The CDR3 DNA is TGTGCCAGCAGCTACACAGGGGGTTACACTGAAGCTTTCTTT. Its translation: CASSYTGGYTEAFF. The V gene is TRBV9, the J gene TRBJ1-1; TRBD1 matches 8 bases. This CDR3 spans 14 amino acids. Per the germline V gene, CDR1 is SGDLS and CDR2 is YYNGEE. V trimming: 4 bases; J trimming: 3 bases; junction bases outside the gene matches: 5.